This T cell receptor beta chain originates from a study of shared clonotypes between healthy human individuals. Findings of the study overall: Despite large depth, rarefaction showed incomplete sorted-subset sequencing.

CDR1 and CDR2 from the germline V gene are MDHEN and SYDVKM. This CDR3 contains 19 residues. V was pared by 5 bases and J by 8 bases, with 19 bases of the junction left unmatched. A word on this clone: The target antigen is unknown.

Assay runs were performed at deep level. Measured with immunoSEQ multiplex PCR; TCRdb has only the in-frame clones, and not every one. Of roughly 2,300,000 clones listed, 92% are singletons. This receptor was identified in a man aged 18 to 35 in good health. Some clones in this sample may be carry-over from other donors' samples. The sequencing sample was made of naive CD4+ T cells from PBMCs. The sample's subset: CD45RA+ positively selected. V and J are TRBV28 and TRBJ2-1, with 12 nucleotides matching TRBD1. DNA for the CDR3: TGTGCCAGCAGTAATTATAACCCTGGGGGGACAGGGGGCAAGGATGAGCAGTTCTTC. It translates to CASSNYNPGGTGGKDEQFF.